One and the same sample provided the 16 T cell receptor beta chains below, sequenced in a study of blood T cell repertoires in COVID-19. TCRdb keeps only in-frame clones here, not all; method: immunoSEQ multiplex PCR. Counted here are about 210,000 clones, about 87% occurring once; the ten biggest clones make up roughly 2.4%. Sequencing was carried out using PBMCs or T cells enriched from blood (not recorded which). Receptors were obtained from a woman aged 40 to 55 with acute COVID-19.

The J gene is TRBJ1-2, the V gene TRBV30, with a weak D call TRBD1 (5 bases). Germline assignment: CDR1 GTSNPN and CDR2 SVGIG (reference sequence). The CDR3 has 15 amino acids. V was cut by 1 base and J by 5 bases, with 17 bases left in between. The CDR3 here is CAWSGGGGTYYGYTF. CDR3 nucleotides: TGTGCCTGGAGTGGTGGAGGAGGGACCTATTATGGCTACACCTTC.

The chain couples TRBV21-1 to TRBJ2-2; the table calls TRBD2, which could not be checked here. TRBV21-1 is designated a pseudogene. CDR3 size: 18 residues. The CDR3 reads CASSKERERAGCTGELFF. The CDR3 bases are TGTGCCAGCAGCAAAGAAAGGGAGCGGGCGGGATGTACCGGGGAGCTGTTTTTT.

The chain couples TRBV6-5 to TRBJ2-7, with D maybe TRBD2 (6 bases). Looked up from germline, CDR1 is MNHEY and CDR2 is SVGAGI. The ends were cut back, 7 bases at V and 6 bases at J, with 16 bases in the middle. The CDR3 totals 13 residues. CDR3 loop: CASIPGGSGEQYF. In nucleotides, the CDR3 is TGTGCCAGCATTCCCGGTGGTAGCGGCGAGCAGTACTTC.

This clone has more than one count but fewer than ten. The rearrangement uses TRBV7-8 and TRBJ2-7; 7 nucleotides line up with TRBD2. Losses at the gene ends were 6 bases for V and 2 bases for J; bases not matched to a gene: 10. The CDR3 loop spans 15 amino acids. Germline lookup yields CDR1 SGHVS and CDR2 FQNEAQ. CDR3 DNA sequence: TGTGCCAGCAGTTTACGGCGGGAGTACGCCTACGAGCAGTACGTC. This encodes CASSLRREYAYEQYV.

The rearrangement joins TRBV5-6 to TRBJ1-6; D remains unclear. The CDR3 length is 15 residues. V lost 1 base and J 9 bases, leaving 14 bases between the germline ends. Per the germline V gene, CDR1 is SGHDT and CDR2 is YYEEEE. CDR3 residues: CASSLSGRRFSPLHF. The CDR3 region has the DNA TGTGCCAGCAGCTTGAGTGGACGGAGGTTTTCACCCCTCCACTTT.

The chain uses TRBV19 and TRBJ2-3; 11 positions agree with TRBD2. The CDR3 is 14 amino acids. The V gene's germline CDR1 is LNHDA and CDR2 SQIVND (reference sequence). Trimming took 10 bases from V and 3 from J; bases not matched to a gene: 6. The CDR3 reads CATSASGRTDTQYF. The CDR3 DNA follows: TGTGCCACCTCAGCTAGCGGGAGGACAGATACGCAGTATTTT.

The chain recombines TRBV20-1 with TRBJ1-1; D unresolved. The CDR3 consists of 11 residues. Germline CDR1 DFQATT, CDR2 SNEGSKA (reference sequence). CDR3 residues: CLGRENTEAFF. In DNA, the CDR3 is TGCCTAGGGCGGGAGAACACTGAAGCTTTCTTT.

The CDR3 sequence is CASSQGLAAYNEQFF. The CDR3 bases are TGTGCCAGCAGCCAAGGACTAGCGGCCTACAATGAGCAGTTCTTC. The J gene is TRBJ2-1, the V gene TRBV3-1 (or the pseudogene TRBV3-2), with 9 bases matching TRBD2. Trimming cost V 1 base and J 2 bases; bases outside gene matches: 0. CDR1 LGHDT and CDR2 YNNKEL come from the germline V gene (reference sequence). CDR3 size: 15 residues.

V and J are TRBV6-5 and TRBJ1-1; TRBD1 might be the D (5 bases). With 0 bases removed from V and 4 bases from J, the gap between germline ends came to 12 bases. CDR1 is MNHEY and CDR2 is SVGAGI in the germline V gene. The CDR3 is 15 residues long. In DNA, the CDR3 is TGTGCCAGCAGTTACTCTGGACACGTGCCCACTGAAGCTTTCTTT. It specifies CASSYSGHVPTEAFF.

The rearrangement links TRBV7-8 to TRBJ2-7, with 7 bases lining up with TRBD2. Germline V gene lookup returns CDR1 SGHVS and CDR2 FQNEAQ. The trim removed 8 bases at V and 3 bases at J, leaving 4 bases unmatched. The CDR3 spans 12 residues. The DNA for the CDR3 is TGTGCCAGCGGCGGGGGAAGCTACGAGCAGTACTTC. It specifies CASGGGSYEQYF.

This sequence joins TRBV21-1 and TRBJ2-5; the table's D gene call, TRBD2, was not cross checked with the DNA. TRBV21-1 is termed a pseudogene. The CDR3 totals 18 residues. CDR3 loop: CASSKATSGGSWEETQYF. CDR3 nucleotide sequence: TGTGCCAGCAGCAAAGCGACTAGCGGGGGTTCTTGGGAAGAGACCCAGTACTTC.

The gene calls are TRBV13 and TRBJ2-7, with D perhaps TRBD2 (5 bases). Trimming took 0 bases from V and 5 from J, leaving 11 bases between them. Germline CDR1 reads PRHDT; CDR2 reads FYEKMQ (reference sequence). CDR3 length equals 14 residues. This CDR3 is CASSLGSERNEQYF. In DNA, the CDR3 is TGTGCCAGCAGCTTAGGGTCAGAGCGGAACGAGCAGTACTTC.

The chain carries TRBV27 and TRBJ2-2; 8 bases match TRBD1. The CDR3 has 14 residues. Trimming removed 6 bases from V and 5 bases from J; junction bases left unmatched: 5. CDR1 is MNHEY and CDR2 is SMNVEV in the germline V gene (reference sequence). This chain's CDR3 is CASSIQGGTGELFF. The CDR3 bases are TGTGCCAGCAGCATACAGGGGGGTACCGGGGAGCTGTTTTTT.

This chain uses TRBV7-9 with TRBJ2-7, with 12 bases fitting TRBD2. J was trimmed by 2 bases and V by 4 bases; bases with no gene match: 9. Germline V gene data show CDR1 as SEHNR and CDR2 as FQNEAQ (reference sequence). This CDR3 comprises 17 residues. CDR3 DNA: TGTGCCAGCAGCTCACAATTGCCTAGCGGGGGGGCCTACGAGCAGTACTTC. As protein: CASSSQLPSGGAYEQYF.

This clone was seen a single time. The J gene is TRBJ1-2, the V gene TRBV19, with a weak D call TRBD1 (6 bases). The V and J ends lost 3 bases and 7 bases respectively, with 15 bases between them. The CDR3 is 14 amino acids. The V gene's germline CDR1 is LNHDA and CDR2 SQIVND (reference sequence). The CDR3 protein is CASSIVQGGTGYTF. CDR3 DNA sequence: TGTGCCAGTAGTATTGTACAGGGAGGGACTGGCTACACCTTC.

V and J are TRBV9 and TRBJ1-1; the match to TRBD1 covers 8 bases. This CDR3 has 13 amino acids. Germline V gene sequence: CDR1 SGDLS, CDR2 YYNGEE. After removal of 2 bases from V and 6 bases from J, the junction contained 3 bases not matched to a gene. As DNA, the CDR3 is TGTGCCAGCAGCGTGACAGGGGTGGCTGAAGCTTTCTTT. Its protein product is CASSVTGVAEAFF.